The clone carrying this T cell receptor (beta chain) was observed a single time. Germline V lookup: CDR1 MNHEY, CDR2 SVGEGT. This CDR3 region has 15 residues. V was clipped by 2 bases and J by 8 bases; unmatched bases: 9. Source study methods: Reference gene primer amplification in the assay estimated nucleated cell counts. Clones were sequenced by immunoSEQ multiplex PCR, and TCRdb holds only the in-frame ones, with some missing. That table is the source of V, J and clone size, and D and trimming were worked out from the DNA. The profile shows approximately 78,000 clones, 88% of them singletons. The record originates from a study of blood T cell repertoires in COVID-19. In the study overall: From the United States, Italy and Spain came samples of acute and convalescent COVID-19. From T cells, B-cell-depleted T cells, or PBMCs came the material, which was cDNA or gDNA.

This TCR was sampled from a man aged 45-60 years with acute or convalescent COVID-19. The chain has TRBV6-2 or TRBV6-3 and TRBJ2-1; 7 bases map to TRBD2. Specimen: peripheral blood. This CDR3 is CASSYPGTGRDEQFF. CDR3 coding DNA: TGTGCCAGCAGTTACCCGGGGACGGGGAGGGATGAGCAGTTCTTC.